Below, 2 T cell receptor beta chains from the same sample are listed, as sequenced in a study of T cell clonotyping in hematopoietic cell transplantation. Generated by immunoSEQ multiplex PCR, the TCRdb table keeps only in-frame clones and is missing some. The profile shows about 10,000 clones, approximately 93% of them singletons. The source material was PBMCs, sampled 100 days after allogeneic stem cell transplant. The source is a male patient between 50 and 60 years old who had an allogeneic stem cell transplant from a related donor, so T cells may come from the graft donor. Some clones in this sample may be carry-over from other donors' samples.

V is TRBV9 and J is TRBJ2-2, with 9 bases that match TRBD2. Trimming took 6 bases from V and 6 from J; bases not matched to a gene: 9. The CDR3 consists of 15 residues. Germline loops: CDR1 SGDLS, CDR2 YYNGEE. CDR3: CASMRGGASPGELFF. The CDR3 nucleotides are TGTGCCAGCATGCGCGGGGGGGCTTCCCCCGGGGAGCTGTTTTTT. Combining the CDR3 with reference TRBV9 and TRBJ2-2 gives the whole variable domain DSGVTQTPKHLITATGQRVTLRCSPRSGDLSVYWYQQSLDQGLQFLIQYYNGEERAKGNILERFSAQQFPDLHSELNLSSLELGDSALYFCASMRGGASPGELFFGEGSRLTVL.

V gene TRBV7-3 combines with J gene TRBJ2-7; maybe TRBD1 (6 bases). The CDR3 runs 13 residues. V dropped 6 bases and J dropped 5 bases, with 14 bases sitting between them. CDR1 is SGHTA, CDR2 FQGTGA, per germline. CDR3 DNA sequence: TGTGCCAGCAGGCTACCGAACAGGGACGAGCAGTACTTC. Protein sequence: CASRLPNRDEQYF.